This T cell receptor beta chain stems from a study of cytomegalovirus exposure and HLA in healthy donors. The wider study: The Caucasian-associated ancestry cluster held 65% to 85% of a few hundred genotyped donors. Study-level findings and limits: Analyses of presence/absence relied on an assumption of roughly uniform sequencing depth across donors. A later examination showed that TCR association rates differed by HLA locus, with DRB1 most and HLA-C fewest. Association of a missense DCLRE1C variant with TCR beta V- and J-gene trimming was reported in a later analysis.

The PCR ran on 60 Vbeta and 13 Jbeta primers. Profiling relied on immunoSEQ multiplex PCR, and the TCRdb table lists in-frame clones only, not all of them. The sample yields 100,000 or so clones, about 85% seen once. This CDR3 has 13 amino acids. Per the germline V gene, CDR1 is SGHTA and CDR2 is FQGTGA. V was pared by 2 bases and J by 7 bases, with 6 bases between. About this clone itself: Its antigen is as yet unknown.

The chain couples TRBV7-3 to TRBJ1-6; D is uncertain. This clonotype was obtained from a man between 25 and 39 years old in good health and CMV-seronegative. What was sequenced was PBMCs. The CDR3 spells CASSLGQNSPLHF. CDR3 nucleotide sequence: TGTGCCAGCAGCTTAGGGCAAAATTCACCCCTCCACTTT.